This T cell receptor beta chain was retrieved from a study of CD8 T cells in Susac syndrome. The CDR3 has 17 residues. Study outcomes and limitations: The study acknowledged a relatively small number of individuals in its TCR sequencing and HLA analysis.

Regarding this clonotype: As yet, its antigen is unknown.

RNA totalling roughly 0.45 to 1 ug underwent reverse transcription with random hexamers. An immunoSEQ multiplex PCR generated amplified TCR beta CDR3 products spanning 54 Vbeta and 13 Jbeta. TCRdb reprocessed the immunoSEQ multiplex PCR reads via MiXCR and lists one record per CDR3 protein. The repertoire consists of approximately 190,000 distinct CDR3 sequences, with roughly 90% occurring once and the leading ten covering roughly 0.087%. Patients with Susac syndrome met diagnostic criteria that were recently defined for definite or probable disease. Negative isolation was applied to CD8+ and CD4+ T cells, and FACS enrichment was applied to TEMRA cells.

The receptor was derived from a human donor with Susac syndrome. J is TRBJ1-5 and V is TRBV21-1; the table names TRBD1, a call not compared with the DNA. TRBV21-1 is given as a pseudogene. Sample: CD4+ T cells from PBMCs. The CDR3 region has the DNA TGTGCCAGCAGCAAAAGAGGCGCCAGGGCAAGCAATCAGCCCCAGCATTTT. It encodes CASSKRGARASNQPQHF.